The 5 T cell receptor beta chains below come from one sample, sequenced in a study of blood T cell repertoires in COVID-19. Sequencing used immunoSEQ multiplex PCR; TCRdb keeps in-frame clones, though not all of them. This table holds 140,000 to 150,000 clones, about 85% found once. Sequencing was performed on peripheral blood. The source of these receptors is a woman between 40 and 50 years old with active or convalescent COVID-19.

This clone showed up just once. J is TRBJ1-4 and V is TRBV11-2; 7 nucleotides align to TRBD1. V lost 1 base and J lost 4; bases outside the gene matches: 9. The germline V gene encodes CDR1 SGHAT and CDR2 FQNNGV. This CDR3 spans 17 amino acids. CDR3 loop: CASSLARYRGFNEKLFF. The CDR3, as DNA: TGTGCCAGCAGCTTAGCCCGTTACAGGGGCTTTAATGAAAAACTGTTTTTT.

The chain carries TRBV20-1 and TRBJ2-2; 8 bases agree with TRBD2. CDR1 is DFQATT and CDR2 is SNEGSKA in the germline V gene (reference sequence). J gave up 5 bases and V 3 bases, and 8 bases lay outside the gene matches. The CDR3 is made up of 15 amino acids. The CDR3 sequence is CSASGVLAGTGELFF. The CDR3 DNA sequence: TGCAGTGCTAGTGGTGTCCTAGCGGGTACCGGGGAGCTGTTTTTT.

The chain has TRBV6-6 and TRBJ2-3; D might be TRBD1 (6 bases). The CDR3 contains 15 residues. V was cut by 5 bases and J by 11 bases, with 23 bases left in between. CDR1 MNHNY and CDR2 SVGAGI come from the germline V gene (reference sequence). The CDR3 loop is CASSPDGQSVGRQYF. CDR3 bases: TGTGCCAGCAGTCCTGACGGACAGTCCGTAGGGCGGCAGTATTTT.

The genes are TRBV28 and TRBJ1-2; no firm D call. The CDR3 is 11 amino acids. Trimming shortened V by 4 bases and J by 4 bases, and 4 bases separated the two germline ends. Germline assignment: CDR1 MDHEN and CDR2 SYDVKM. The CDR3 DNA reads TGTGCCAGCAGTTGGAGCTATGGCTACACCTTC. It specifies CASSWSYGYTF.

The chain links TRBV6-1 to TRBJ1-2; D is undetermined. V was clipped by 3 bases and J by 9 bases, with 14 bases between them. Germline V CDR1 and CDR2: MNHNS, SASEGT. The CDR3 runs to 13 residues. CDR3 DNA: TGTGCCAGCAGTGATTACACCGGGGTACGCTACACCTTC. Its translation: CASSDYTGVRYTF.